Below, 20 T cell receptor beta chains from the same sample are listed, as sequenced in a study of blood T cell repertoires in COVID-19. Profiled with immunoSEQ multiplex PCR; TCRdb holds only in-frame clones, not every one. Of around 180,000 clones listed, more than 70% are singletons. The sequencing sample was made of peripheral blood. The receptors derive from a human donor in a cohort sampled during active COVID-19.

This clone turned up a few times. The genes are TRBV2 and TRBJ1-1; 7 bases fit TRBD1. Germline CDR1 and CDR2: SNHLY and FYNNEI. With 6 bases clipped from V and 0 bases from J, the junction kept 4 bases outside the gene matches. The CDR3 runs 14 residues. Here the CDR3 DNA reads TGTGCCAGCAGCCAGGGGGTCATGAACACTGAAGCTTTCTTT. Protein: CASSQGVMNTEAFF. Based on the CDR3 plus reference TRBV2 and TRBJ1-1, the full variable domain is EPEVTQTPSHQVTQMGQEVILRCVPISNHLYFYWYRQILGQKVEFLVSFYNNEISEKSEIFDDQFSVERPDGSNFTLKIRSTKLEDSAMYFCASSQGVMNTEAFFGQGTRLTVV.

CDR3 sequence: CASSFLQGPGNTIYF. The CDR3 DNA is TGTGCCAGCAGCTTCCTCCAGGGGCCTGGAAACACCATATATTTT. The rearrangement joins TRBV11-2 to TRBJ1-3; D perhaps matches TRBD1 (6 bases). The germline V gene has CDR1 SGHAT and CDR2 FQNNGV. V was shortened by 3 bases and J by 2 bases, with 11 bases between the two germline ends. The CDR3 runs 15 residues.

The V and J genes are TRBV9 and TRBJ1-4; the D gene is possibly TRBD1 (5 bases). This CDR3 spans 16 amino acids. Trimming cost V 0 bases and J 8 bases, with 17 bases left between them. CDR1 and CDR2 from the germline V gene are SGDLS and YYNGEE. Here the CDR3 reads CASSVGGGTVGEKLFF. DNA for the CDR3: TGTGCCAGCAGCGTAGGAGGCGGGACGGTGGGCGAAAAACTGTTTTTT.

The chain uses TRBV12-3 or TRBV12-4 and TRBJ2-1; D call uncertain. Deletions cut 7 bases from V and 0 bases from J, with 7 bases between. The CDR3 extends over 13 amino acids. DNA for the CDR3: TGTGCCAGCACCATGAGCTCCTACAATGAGCAGTTCTTC. Encoded protein: CASTMSSYNEQFF.

The gene calls are TRBV6-5 and TRBJ2-7; the D gene is possibly TRBD1 (5 bases). CDR1 and CDR2 from the germline V gene are MNHEY and SVGAGI. The CDR3 is 16 residues long. Trimming left V 0 bases short and J 4 bases short, with 16 bases between. The DNA for the CDR3 is TGTGCCAGCAGTTACTCGAATCTCGGACACCGATACGAGCAGTACTTC. Translated, it gives CASSYSNLGHRYEQYF.

The rearrangement links TRBV6-2 or TRBV6-3 to TRBJ2-3; 7 nucleotides match TRBD1. This CDR3 spans 16 amino acids. Trimming at V came to 4 bases and at J to 2 bases, leaving 9 bases not matched to a gene. Germline values: CDR1 MNHEY, CDR2 SVGEGT. CDR3 sequence reads: CASSSNRGAITDTQYF. CDR3 nucleotides: TGTGCCAGCAGTTCCAACAGGGGTGCAATCACAGATACGCAGTATTTT.

This clone was seen once. The chain combines TRBV5-4 with TRBJ2-3, with 11 bases that match TRBD2. V was clipped by 0 bases and J by 5 bases; unmatched bases: 8. This CDR3 is 17 amino acids long. Germline CDR1 and CDR2: SGHNT and YYREEE (reference sequence). The DNA for the CDR3 is TGTGCCAGCAGCTTGGGGTTACTAGCGGGGGCGAGAGATACGCAGTATTTT. It codes for CASSLGLLAGARDTQYF.

The rearrangement uses TRBV3-1 (or the pseudogene TRBV3-2) and TRBJ2-7; D is perhaps TRBD2 (5 bases). Between the trimmed V and J ends, which lost 9 bases and 2 bases, there was a span of 14 bases. Germline V CDR1 and CDR2: LGHDT, YNNKEL (reference sequence). The CDR3 runs 13 residues. The CDR3 coding sequence is TGTGCCAGACCTAACGGGGTCGCCTACGAGCAGTACTTC. It translates to CARPNGVAYEQYF.

This clone came up once. The chain uses TRBV6-1 and TRBJ1-2; D not resolved. Germline assignment: CDR1 MNHNS and CDR2 SASEGT. The CDR3 runs 13 residues. Trimming removed 3 bases from V and 4 bases from J, with 9 bases in between. Written as DNA, the CDR3 is TGTGCCAGCAGTGAGGCCCCGGGCTATGGCTACACCTTC. The encoded protein is CASSEAPGYGYTF.

The V gene is TRBV18, the J gene TRBJ2-1; 11 nucleotides align to TRBD2. The CDR3 spans 15 residues. Germline CDR1 and CDR2: KGHSH and LQKENI. With V trimmed by 3 bases and J by 4 bases, 2 bases remained unmatched. The CDR3 DNA follows: TGTGCCAGCTCACCGAGGACTAGCGGGTACAATGAGCAGTTCTTC. It specifies CASSPRTSGYNEQFF.

The chain has TRBV13 and TRBJ2-7, with 12 bases identical to TRBD2. With V trimmed by 5 bases and J by 4 bases, 9 bases remained unmatched. The CDR3 totals 16 residues. Germline values: CDR1 PRHDT, CDR2 FYEKMQ (reference sequence). Here the CDR3 reads CASSTRTSGRSYEQYF. CDR3 nucleotides: TGTGCCAGCAGCACGCGAACTAGCGGGAGGTCGTACGAGCAGTACTTC.

The chain is built from TRBV11-2 and TRBJ1-2, with D unresolved. Trimming left V 2 bases short and J 7 bases short, with 14 bases between. The CDR3 is 14 amino acids. The germline gives CDR1 SGHAT, CDR2 FQNNGV. The CDR3 region has the DNA TGTGCCAGCAGCTTAAATCCTGAAGGAGCTGGCTACACCTTC. This codes for CASSLNPEGAGYTF. Complete variable domain (other parts from reference TRBV11-2 and TRBJ1-2): EAGVAQSPRYKIIEKRQSVAFWCNPISGHATLYWYQQILGQGPKLLIQFQNNGVVDDSQLPKDRFSAERLKGVDSTLKIQPAKLEDSAVYLCASSLNPEGAGYTFGSGTRLTVV.

The chain combines TRBV3-1 (or the pseudogene TRBV3-2) with TRBJ2-7, with a weak D call TRBD1 (6 bases). V lost 2 bases, J lost 4 bases, and 15 bases lay in between. The CDR3 has 15 residues. CDR1 and CDR2 from the germline V gene are LGHDT and YNNKEL (reference sequence). CDR3 DNA sequence: TGTGCCAGCAGCCAAAACACGGGACACCTTTACGAGCAGTACTTC. The encoded protein is CASSQNTGHLYEQYF.

The chain recombines TRBV7-2 with TRBJ1-5; TRBD1 matches at 7 bases. The V and J ends lost 5 bases and 6 bases, in that order; junction bases with no gene match: 7. From germline, CDR1 is SGHTA and CDR2 FQGNSA. The CDR3 has 14 residues. CDR3 bases: TGTGCCAGCAGCGTGGGACAGTCGGTTCAGCCCCAGCATTTT. Translated, it gives CASSVGQSVQPQHF.

The V and J genes are TRBV6-5 and TRBJ1-1; D ambiguous. There are 15 residues in the CDR3. V was clipped by 0 bases and J by 1 base, with 9 bases between them. In germline, CDR1 is MNHEY, CDR2 SVGAGI. This CDR3 is CASSYSMTGNTEAFF. Written as DNA, the CDR3 is TGTGCCAGCAGTTACTCGATGACTGGGAACACTGAAGCTTTCTTT.

The gene calls are TRBV6-5 and TRBJ2-3, with TRBD1 matching 8 bases. Germline V lookup: CDR1 MNHEY, CDR2 SVGAGI. The V segment lost 2 bases and the J segment 9 bases; nucleotides outside the gene matches: 7. CDR3 length: 14 amino acids. The CDR3 here is CASSYTDRGGTQYF. The CDR3 nucleotides are TGTGCCAGCAGTTACACCGACAGGGGAGGCACGCAGTATTTT.

The chain employs TRBV3-1 (or the pseudogene TRBV3-2) and TRBJ1-3; a possible D gene is TRBD1 (5 bases). V was clipped by 5 bases and J by 0 bases, with 14 bases between them. The CDR3 runs 16 residues. Germline CDR1 reads LGHDT; CDR2 reads YNNKEL (reference sequence). This CDR3 is CASSSQDRASGNTIYF. The CDR3 DNA follows: TGTGCCAGCAGCAGTCAAGACAGAGCCTCTGGAAACACCATATATTTT.

The chain couples TRBV6-5 to TRBJ2-1; 7 bases map to TRBD1. The V gene end was trimmed by 2 bases and the J gene end by 8 bases; junction bases not matched to a gene: 3. The CDR3 spans 13 residues. Germline assignment: CDR1 MNHEY and CDR2 SVGAGI. The CDR3 coding sequence is TGTGCCAGCAGTTACAAAACAGGGGATGAGCAGTTCTTC. Translated: CASSYKTGDEQFF.

This rearrangement joins TRBV7-9 to TRBJ2-5; 9 nucleotides match TRBD2. After removal of 0 bases from V and 8 bases from J, the junction contained 7 bases not matched to a gene. Germline V CDR1 and CDR2: SEHNR, FQNEAQ (reference sequence). The CDR3 is 15 residues long. This chain's CDR3 is CASSLALAGPGTQYF. As DNA, the CDR3 is TGTGCCAGCAGCTTAGCCCTAGCGGGGCCGGGAACCCAGTACTTC.

The J gene is TRBJ2-1, the V gene TRBV5-1, with 7 bases matching TRBD2. The trim removed 4 bases at V and 7 bases at J, leaving 8 bases unmatched. From germline, CDR1 is SGHRS and CDR2 YFSETQ. The CDR3 length is 14 residues. Written as DNA, the CDR3 is TGCGCCAGCAGCCCCCGGACTAGGATGAATGAGCAGTTCTTC. Its translation: CASSPRTRMNEQFF.